The present T cell receptor (beta chain) was sequenced within a study of identical twins. General study points: Conclusions relied on cross-sectional statistical analysis, not following the same donors. Invariant MAIT and iNKT cells could partly confound zero-insertion analyses.

TCRdb passed the 5' RACE reads through MiXCR, listing each CDR3 protein once. This sample yields about 190,000 distinct CDR3 sequences, of which more than 15% are seen a single time; over 35% belongs to the top ten. This clonotype was seen only a few times. Its cognate antigen is unknown. The CDR3 spans 14 residues. V was pared by 5 bases and J by 6 bases, with 5 bases of the junction left unmatched. The same data also went into a second study, on T cells expressing NK-cell markers. As that study records: Sequencing of TCR beta repertoires drew on sorted CD3+CD56+NKG2C+, CD3+CD56+NKG2C- and CD3+CD56-NKG2C+ T cells.

Sequences were obtained from CD8+ T cells sorted from blood. V usage is TRBV12-3 or TRBV12-4 and J usage is TRBJ1-5; 9 bases map to TRBD1. This TCR came from a young woman in good health. The CDR3: CASSPGQGGQPQHF. The CDR3 DNA is TGTGCCAGCAGTCCGGGACAGGGCGGTCAGCCCCAGCATTTT.